This paragraph covers one TCR beta chain sequence. The target antigen is unknown. This PCR relied on a set of 60 Vbeta primers and 13 Jbeta primers. TCRdb's copy holds only in-frame clones and misses some; the assay was immunoSEQ multiplex PCR. The sample has 150,000 to 200,000 clones, around 72% seen once. Trimming removed 1 base from V and 3 bases from J, with 7 bases in between. CDR3 size: 14 residues. Germline V gives CDR1 SGHVS, CDR2 FQNEAQ. The data were taken from a study of cytomegalovirus exposure and HLA in healthy donors. Study-level findings and limits: The study designated 150 or so TCR beta chains cytomegalovirus-associated. Later on, an analysis showed TCR association rates differing by HLA locus, with DRB1 the most and HLA-C the fewest. A missense DCLRE1C variant was associated with V- and J-gene trimming of TCR beta chains in a later analysis, and an independent cohort replicated the association.

The clonotype originates from a man aged 35 to 55 in good health and CMV-seropositive. The sample taken for sequencing was PBMCs. V usage is TRBV7-8 and J usage is TRBJ2-1; perhaps TRBD2 as D (5 bases). The CDR3, as DNA: TGTGCCAGCAGCTTAGGAGGACTCTACAATGAGCAGTTCTTC. This codes for CASSLGGLYNEQFF.